The rows below give T cell receptor beta chains drawn from one sample of a study of blood T cell repertoires in COVID-19. The table came from immunoSEQ multiplex PCR; TCRdb's copy has only in-frame clones and leaves some out. Here the sample spans 300,000 to 400,000 clones, about 90% being singletons. Sequencing was done on a sample of peripheral blood. These receptors all come from a woman in her twenties or thirties with COVID-19, enrolled during active disease. Each CDR3 is given with its conserved first and last residue. The D gene is left open where the match is weak. Expanded clones get a size class; other rows say once, few or many, or leave the size out.

TRBV12-3/TRBV12-4	.	13	TRBJ2-7	.	CASSLGGRDEQYF	TGTGCCAGCAGTTTAGGAGGGCGGGACGAGCAGTACTTC
TRBV11-2	TRBD1	14	TRBJ1-1	.	CASRGDRLNTEAFF	TGTGCCAGCAGGGGGGACAGGCTGAACACTGAAGCTTTCTTT
TRBV14	.	16	TRBJ2-3	.	CASSQGGTARTDTQYF	TGTGCCAGCAGCCAAGGCGGGACTGCCCGCACAGATACGCAGTATTTT
TRBV5-5	.	14	TRBJ1-2	.	CASSFGDTNYGYTF	TGTGCCAGCAGCTTCGGGGATACTAACTATGGCTACACCTTC
TRBV29-1	.	13	TRBJ1-1	.	CSVDRGWSTEAFF	TGCAGCGTTGATAGGGGTTGGAGCACTGAAGCTTTCTTT
TRBV20-1	.	14	TRBJ1-2	.	CSASKGGVDYGYTF	TGCAGTGCTAGTAAAGGCGGGGTGGACTATGGCTACACCTTC
TRBV28	TRBD1	15	TRBJ2-1	once	CASSFDGQGFDEQFF	TGTGCCAGCAGTTTTGACGGACAGGGATTTGATGAGCAGTTCTTC
TRBV20-1	TRBD1	16	TRBJ1-2	once	CSASRGHQGAPYGYTF	TGCAGTGCTAGTAGGGGCCATCAGGGGGCCCCCTATGGCTACACCTTC
TRBV5-4	.	13	TRBJ1-2	.	CASRVISNYGYTF	TGTGCCAGCAGAGTTATTAGTAACTATGGCTACACCTTC
TRBV5-1	.	15	TRBJ2-2	.	CASRIQGWLAGELFF	TGCGCCAGCAGGATACAGGGTTGGTTGGCCGGGGAGCTGTTTTTT